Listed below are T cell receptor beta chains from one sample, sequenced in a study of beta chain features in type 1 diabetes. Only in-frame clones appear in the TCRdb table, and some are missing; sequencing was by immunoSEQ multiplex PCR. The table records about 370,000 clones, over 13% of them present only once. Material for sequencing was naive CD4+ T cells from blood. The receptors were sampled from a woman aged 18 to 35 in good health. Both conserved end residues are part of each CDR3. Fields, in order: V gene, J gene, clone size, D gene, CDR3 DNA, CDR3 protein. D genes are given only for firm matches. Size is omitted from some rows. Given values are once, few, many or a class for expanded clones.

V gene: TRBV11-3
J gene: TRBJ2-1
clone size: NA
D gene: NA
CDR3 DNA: TGTGCCAGCAGCTCTAACTATTTGGTGCAGTTCTTC
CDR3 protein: CASSSNYLVQFF

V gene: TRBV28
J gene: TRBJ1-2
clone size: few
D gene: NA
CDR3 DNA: TGTGCCAGCAGTTTATCAGGGTTCGTGTATGGCTACACCTTC
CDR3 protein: CASSLSGFVYGYTF

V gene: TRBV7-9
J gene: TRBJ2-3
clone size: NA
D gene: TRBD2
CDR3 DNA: TGTGCCAGCAGCTCCAGGACTAGCGGGTCTAGCACAGATACGCAGTATTTT
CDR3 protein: CASSSRTSGSSTDTQYF

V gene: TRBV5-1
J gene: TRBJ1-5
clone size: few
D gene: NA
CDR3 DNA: TGCGCCAGCAGCTTGGACCCCGAGGAGCCCCAGCATTTT
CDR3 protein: CASSLDPEEPQHF

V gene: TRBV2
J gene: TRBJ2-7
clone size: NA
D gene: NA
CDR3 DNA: TGTGCCAGCAGTGACCTACGGGAGCAGTACTTC
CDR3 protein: CASSDLREQYF

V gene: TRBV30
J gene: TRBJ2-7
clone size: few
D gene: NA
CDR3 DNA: TGTGCCTGGATGGCGGGCCCAGAGGCATACGAGCAGTACTTC
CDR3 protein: CAWMAGPEAYEQYF

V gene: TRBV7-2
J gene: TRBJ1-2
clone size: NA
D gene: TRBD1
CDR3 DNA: TGTGCCAGCAGCACGGGACAGAACTATGGCTACACCTTC
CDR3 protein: CASSTGQNYGYTF

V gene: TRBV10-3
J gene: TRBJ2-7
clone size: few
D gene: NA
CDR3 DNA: TGTGCCATCGGAGGGTACGAGCAGTACTTC
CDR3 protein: CAIGGYEQYF

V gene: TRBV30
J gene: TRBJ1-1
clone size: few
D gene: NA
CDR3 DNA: TGTGCCTGGAGTCGCGGACAAATGAACACTGAAGCTTTCTTT
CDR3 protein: CAWSRGQMNTEAFF

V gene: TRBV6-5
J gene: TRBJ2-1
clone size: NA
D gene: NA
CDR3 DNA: TGTGCCTCATCGACAGGCAATGAGCAGTTCTTC
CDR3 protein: CASSTGNEQFF

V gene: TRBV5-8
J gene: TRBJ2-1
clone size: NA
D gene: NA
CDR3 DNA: TGTGCCAGCAGCCAGATCCTAGCTAAGGATGAGCAGTTCTTC
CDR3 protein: CASSQILAKDEQFF

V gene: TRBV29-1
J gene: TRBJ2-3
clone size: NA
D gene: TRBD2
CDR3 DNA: TGCAGCGTTGGGGCGACTAGCTCCCCAGATACGCAGTATTTT
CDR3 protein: CSVGATSSPDTQYF

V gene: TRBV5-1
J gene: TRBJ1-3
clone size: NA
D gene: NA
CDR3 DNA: TGCGCCAGCAGCTTGGTTACGGCTGGAAACACCATATATTTT
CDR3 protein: CASSLVTAGNTIYF

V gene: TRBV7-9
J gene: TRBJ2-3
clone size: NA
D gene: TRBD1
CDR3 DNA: TGTGCCAGCAGCTTCGAGGGGGCTGCAGATACGCAGTATTTT
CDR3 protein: CASSFEGAADTQYF

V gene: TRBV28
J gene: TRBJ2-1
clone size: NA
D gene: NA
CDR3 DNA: TGTGCCAGCAGTTTGCCAGGGACTCAAGGCAATGAGCAGTTCTTC
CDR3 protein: CASSLPGTQGNEQFF

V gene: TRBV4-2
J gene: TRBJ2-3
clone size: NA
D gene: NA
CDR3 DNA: TGTGCCAGCAGCCAAGATCTCACAGATACGCAGTATTTT
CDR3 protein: CASSQDLTDTQYF